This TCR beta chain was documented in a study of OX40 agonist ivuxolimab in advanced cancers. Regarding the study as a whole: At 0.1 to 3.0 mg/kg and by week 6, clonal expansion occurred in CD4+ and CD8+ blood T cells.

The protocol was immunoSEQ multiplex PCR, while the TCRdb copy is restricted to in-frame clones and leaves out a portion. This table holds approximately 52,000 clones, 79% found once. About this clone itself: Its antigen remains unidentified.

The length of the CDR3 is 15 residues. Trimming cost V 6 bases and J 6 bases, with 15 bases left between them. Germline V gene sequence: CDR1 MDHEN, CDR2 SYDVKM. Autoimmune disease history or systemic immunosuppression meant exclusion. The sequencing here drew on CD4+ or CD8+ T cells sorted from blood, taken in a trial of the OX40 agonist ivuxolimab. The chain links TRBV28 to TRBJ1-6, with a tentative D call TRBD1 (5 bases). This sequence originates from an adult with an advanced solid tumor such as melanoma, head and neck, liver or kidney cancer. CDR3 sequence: CASSRKLDSNSPLHF. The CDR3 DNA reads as TGTGCCAGCAGCCGTAAACTCGACAGTAATTCACCCCTCCACTTT.